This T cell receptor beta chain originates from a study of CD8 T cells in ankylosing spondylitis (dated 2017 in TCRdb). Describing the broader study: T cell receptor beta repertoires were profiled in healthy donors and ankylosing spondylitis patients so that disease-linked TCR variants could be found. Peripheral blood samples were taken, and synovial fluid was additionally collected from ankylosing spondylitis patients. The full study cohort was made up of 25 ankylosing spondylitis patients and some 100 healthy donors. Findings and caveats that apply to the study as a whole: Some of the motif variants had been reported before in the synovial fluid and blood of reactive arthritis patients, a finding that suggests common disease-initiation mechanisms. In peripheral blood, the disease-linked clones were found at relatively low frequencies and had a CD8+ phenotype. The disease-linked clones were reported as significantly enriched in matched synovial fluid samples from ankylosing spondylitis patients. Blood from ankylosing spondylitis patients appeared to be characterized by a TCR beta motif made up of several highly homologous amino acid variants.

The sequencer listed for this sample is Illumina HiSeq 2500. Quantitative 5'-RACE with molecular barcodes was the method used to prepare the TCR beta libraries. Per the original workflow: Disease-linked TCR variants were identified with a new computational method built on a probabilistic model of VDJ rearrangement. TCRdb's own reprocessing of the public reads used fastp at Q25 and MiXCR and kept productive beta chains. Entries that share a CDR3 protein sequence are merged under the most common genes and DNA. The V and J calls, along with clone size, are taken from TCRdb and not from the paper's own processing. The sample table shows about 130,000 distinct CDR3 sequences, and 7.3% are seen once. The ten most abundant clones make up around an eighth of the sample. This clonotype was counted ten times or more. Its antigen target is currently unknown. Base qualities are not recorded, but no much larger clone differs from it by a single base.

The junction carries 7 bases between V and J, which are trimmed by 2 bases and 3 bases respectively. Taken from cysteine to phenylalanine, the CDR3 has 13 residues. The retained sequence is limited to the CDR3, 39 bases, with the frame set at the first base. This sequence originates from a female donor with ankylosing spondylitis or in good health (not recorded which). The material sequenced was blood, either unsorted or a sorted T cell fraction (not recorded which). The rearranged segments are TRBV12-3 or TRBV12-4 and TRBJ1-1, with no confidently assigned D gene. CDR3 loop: CASSLWQYTEAFF. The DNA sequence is TGTGCCAGCAGTTTATGGCAGTACACTGAAGCTTTCTTT.